This TCR beta chain was identified in a study of CD8+ T cells in alopecia areata. Treatment defined: oral pan-JAK inhibitor, 5-10 mg twice daily. Germline assignment: CDR1 SEHNR and CDR2 FQNEAQ (reference sequence). The V gene lost 7 bases and the J gene lost 7 bases, with 13 bases spanning the gap. CDR3 length: 13 residues. Extracted from the samples, RNA was reverse transcribed into cDNA to serve as the sequencing template. Here immunoSEQ multiplex PCR was the method, and the copy in TCRdb shows in-frame clones only, minus some. The sample holds more than 90,000 clones; 50% to 75% are singletons and the top ten take 12%. This clone is medium-sized within its sample.

This sequence originates from a human donor with alopecia areata. The V and J genes are TRBV7-9 and TRBJ1-4, with no clear D. The sequencing used CD8+ T cells sorted from blood, collected at week 24, from a patient treated with tofacitinib. CDR3 amino acids: CASTEGEVEKLFF. The DNA for the CDR3 is TGTGCCAGCACAGAGGGTGAGGTTGAAAAACTGTTTTTT.